Following are 10 T cell receptor beta chains from one sample sequenced in a study of blood T cell repertoires in COVID-19. Here immunoSEQ multiplex PCR was the method, and the copy in TCRdb shows in-frame clones only, minus some. The table shows 300,000 to 450,000 clones, with 85% occurring only once. The sample taken for sequencing was peripheral blood. The receptors originated from a woman under 30 with acute or convalescent COVID-19.

The chain combines TRBV27 with TRBJ2-7, with TRBD1 as a possible D gene (6 bases). This CDR3 spans 16 amino acids. Trimming took off 0 bases at V and 4 bases at J, with 16 bases between the two ends. Germline V lookup: CDR1 MNHEY, CDR2 SMNVEV (reference sequence). CDR3 residues: CASSLSFEDSGYEQYF. CDR3 in DNA: TGTGCCAGCAGTTTATCATTTGAGGACAGTGGGTACGAGCAGTACTTC.

This sequence joins TRBV25-1 and TRBJ1-4; weak D call: TRBD1 (5 bases). V lost 3 bases and J 8 bases, leaving 10 bases between the germline ends. Per germline, CDR1 MGHDK and CDR2 SYGVNS. The length of the CDR3 is 13 residues. For the CDR3, the DNA is TGTGCCAGCAGTGAGGGGCTGTGGGAAAAACTGTTTTTT. As protein: CASSEGLWEKLFF.

The chain carries TRBV27 and TRBJ1-5; 7 nucleotides line up with TRBD1. V was clipped by 6 bases and J by 0 bases; unmatched bases: 11. The CDR3 extends over 17 amino acids. From germline, CDR1 is MNHEY and CDR2 SMNVEV (reference sequence). The chain's CDR3 is CASSSRGLSPSNQPQHF. The CDR3 nucleotides are TGTGCCAGCAGCTCTAGGGGGCTCTCACCTAGCAATCAGCCCCAGCATTTT.

The CDR3 spells CASSYGQGIYNEQFF. The DNA of the CDR3 is TGTGCCAGCAGTTACGGACAGGGAATCTACAATGAGCAGTTCTTC. The genes are TRBV6-5 and TRBJ2-1; TRBD1 aligns across 8 bases. The CDR3 is 15 amino acids. The V segment lost 2 bases and the J segment 3 bases; nucleotides outside the gene matches: 3. Germline CDR1 MNHEY, CDR2 SVGAGI.

This chain links TRBV5-1 with TRBJ1-1; D gene uncertain. Trimming cost V 0 bases and J 2 bases, with 14 bases left between them. This CDR3 contains 16 residues. Germline values: CDR1 SGHRS, CDR2 YFSETQ. The CDR3 sequence: CASSLESTRRNTEAFF. The CDR3 coding sequence is TGCGCCAGCAGCTTGGAGTCGACGCGGAGAAACACTGAAGCTTTCTTT.

The rearrangement uses TRBV28 and TRBJ1-2, with a tentative D call TRBD1 (6 bases). V shed 4 bases and J shed 2 bases, with 14 bases lying between them. The CDR3 contains 15 residues. Germline values: CDR1 MDHEN, CDR2 SYDVKM. The CDR3 DNA follows: TGTGCCAGCAGTTCTTTGGGGGGGGCCAACTATGGCTACACCTTC. Its protein is CASSSLGGANYGYTF.

The V call is TRBV7-9, the J call TRBJ2-2, with 10 bases fitting TRBD2. The CDR3 spans 14 residues. The V segment lost 5 bases and the J segment 4 bases; nucleotides outside the gene matches: 1. In germline, CDR1 is SEHNR, CDR2 FQNEAQ (reference sequence). The CDR3 sequence: CASSQREGTGELFF. Written as DNA, the CDR3 is TGTGCCAGCAGCCAGCGGGAGGGCACCGGGGAGCTGTTTTTT.

This chain uses TRBV11-2 with TRBJ2-5; 8 positions match TRBD1. Germline assignment: CDR1 SGHAT and CDR2 FQNNGV. Trimming took 1 base from V and 0 from J; bases not matched to a gene: 4. The CDR3 contains 16 residues. CDR3 in amino acids: CASSLARGRYQETQYF. The CDR3 DNA reads TGTGCCAGCAGCTTAGCCAGGGGGCGCTACCAAGAGACCCAGTACTTC.

This chain joins TRBV12-3 or TRBV12-4 and TRBJ2-1; 10 nucleotides line up with TRBD2. The V and J ends lost 11 bases and 3 bases, in that order; junction bases with no gene match: 4. There are 13 residues in the CDR3. In nucleotides, the CDR3 is TGTGCCTCCAGCGGGGGGGACTACAATGAGCAGTTCTTC. It yields the protein CASSGGDYNEQFF.

The V and J genes are TRBV28 and TRBJ1-4; 7 bases are a match to TRBD1. In germline, CDR1 is MDHEN, CDR2 SYDVKM. V dropped 4 bases and J dropped 6; count of bases not matched to a gene: 5. This CDR3 has 14 amino acids. The CDR3, as DNA: TGTGCCAGCAGTTCGGGACAGAGGGATGAAAAACTGTTTTTT. This codes for CASSSGQRDEKLFF.